This paragraph reports one T cell receptor beta chain. CDR1 and CDR2 from the germline V gene are PRHDT and FYEKMQ (reference sequence). The CDR3 extends over 16 amino acids. V shed 5 bases and J 4 bases; nucleotides not matched to a gene: 9. The assay was run at deep level. Libraries were prepared by immunoSEQ multiplex PCR; TCRdb keeps only in-frame clonotypes and omits some of them. Of 650,000 to 700,000 clones listed, about 90% are singletons. The sample is drawn from a study of shared clonotypes between healthy human individuals. Whole-study context: Used for every donor were three CD4 naive, three CD4 memory, two CD8 naive and one CD8 memory plate.

The chain joins TRBV13 to TRBJ2-3; TRBD1 agrees at 10 bases. Sequencing was done on a sample of memory CD8+ T cells from PBMCs. Subset in this sample: CD45RO+ cells pooled with CCR7-negative TemRA cells. The source is a man aged 18 to 30 in good health. Some clones in this sample may be carry-over from other donors' samples. DNA of the CDR3: TGTGCCAGCAGCAATAGACAGGGGGCTAGGCCAGATACGCAGTATTTT. Protein product: CASSNRQGARPDTQYF.